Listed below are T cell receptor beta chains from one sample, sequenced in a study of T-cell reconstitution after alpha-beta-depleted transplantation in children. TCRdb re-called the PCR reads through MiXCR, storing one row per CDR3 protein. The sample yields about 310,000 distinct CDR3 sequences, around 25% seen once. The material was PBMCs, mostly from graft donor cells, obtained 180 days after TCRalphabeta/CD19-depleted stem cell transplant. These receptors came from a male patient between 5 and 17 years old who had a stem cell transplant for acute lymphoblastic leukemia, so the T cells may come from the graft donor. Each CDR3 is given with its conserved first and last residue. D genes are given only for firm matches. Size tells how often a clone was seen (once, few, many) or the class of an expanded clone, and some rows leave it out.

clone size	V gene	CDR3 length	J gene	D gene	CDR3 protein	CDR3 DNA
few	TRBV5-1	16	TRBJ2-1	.	CASSLGGQGSYNEQFF	TGCGCCAGCAGCTTAGGAGGGCAGGGCTCCTACAATGAGCAGTTCTTC
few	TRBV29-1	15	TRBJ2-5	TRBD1	CSVARTGVGGETQYF	TGCAGCGTGGCTAGGACAGGGGTGGGTGGAGAGACCCAGTACTTC
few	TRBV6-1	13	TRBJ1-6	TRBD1	CASVGQGVSPLHF	TGTGCCAGCGTAGGACAGGGGGTTTCACCCCTCCACTTT
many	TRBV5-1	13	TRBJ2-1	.	CASSLGQGVKQFF	TGCGCCAGCAGCCTAGGGCAAGGGGTGAAGCAGTTCTTC
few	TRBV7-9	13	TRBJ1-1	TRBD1	CASTPGQKVEAFF	TGTGCCAGCACCCCGGGACAGAAAGTTGAAGCTTTCTTT
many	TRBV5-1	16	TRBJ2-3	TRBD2	CASSPGLAGFTDTQYF	TGCGCCAGCAGCCCGGGACTAGCGGGATTCACAGATACGCAGTATTTT
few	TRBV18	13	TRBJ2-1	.	CASSSDGDNEQFF	TGTGCCAGCTCATCGGACGGTGACAATGAGCAGTTCTTC
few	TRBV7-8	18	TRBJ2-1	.	CASNEAAAPLTNYNEQFF	TGTGCCAGCAACGAGGCAGCGGCGCCCCTTACTAACTACAATGAGCAGTTCTTC
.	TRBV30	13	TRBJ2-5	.	CAWNPALQETQYF	TGTGCCTGGAATCCGGCATTACAAGAGACCCAGTACTTC
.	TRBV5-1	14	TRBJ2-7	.	CASSLDGSWYEQYF	TGCGCCAGCAGCTTGGACGGGAGTTGGTACGAGCAGTACTTC
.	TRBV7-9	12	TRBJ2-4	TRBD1	CASSAGQGLQYF	TGTGCCAGCAGCGCCGGACAGGGTCTTCAGTACTTC
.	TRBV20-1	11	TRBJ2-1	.	CSVQEWNEQFF	TGCAGCGTGCAGGAATGGAATGAGCAGTTCTTC
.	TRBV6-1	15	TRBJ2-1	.	CASSPTGDSYNEQFF	TGTGCCAGCAGCCCGACAGGAGACTCCTACAATGAGCAGTTCTTC
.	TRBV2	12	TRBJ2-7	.	CASSAVGNEQYF	TGTGCCAGCAGTGCAGTGGGGAACGAGCAGTACTTC
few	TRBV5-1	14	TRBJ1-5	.	CASSLDTGLQPQHF	TGCGCCAGCAGCTTGGATACGGGGCTACAGCCCCAGCATTTT
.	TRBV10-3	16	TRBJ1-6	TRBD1	CAISESLDRRNSPLHF	TGTGCCATCAGTGAGTCTCTGGACAGGAGGAATTCACCCCTCCACTTT
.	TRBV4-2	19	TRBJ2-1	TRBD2	CASSQVPPTSGGGVDEQFF	TGTGCCAGCAGCCAAGTGCCCCCAACTAGCGGGGGAGGTGTCGATGAGCAGTTCTTC
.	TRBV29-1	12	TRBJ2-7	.	CSVEDTLAGQYF	TGCAGCGTTGAAGACACCCTAGCAGGGCAGTACTTC
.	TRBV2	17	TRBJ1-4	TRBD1	CASQYGTDWLDDEKLFF	TGTGCCAGCCAGTACGGGACAGATTGGCTTGATGACGAAAAACTGTTTTTT
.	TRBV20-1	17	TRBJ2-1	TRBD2	CSASSYGRTSGNDEQFF	TGCAGTGCTAGCTCCTATGGACGGACTAGCGGGAACGATGAGCAGTTCTTC
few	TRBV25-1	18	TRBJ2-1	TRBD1	CASSPSRGGDRGQYEQFF	TGTGCCAGCAGTCCCTCCAGGGGGGGGGACAGGGGGCAATATGAGCAGTTCTTC
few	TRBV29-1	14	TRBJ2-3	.	CSVVPGLHTDTQYF	TGCAGCGTGGTCCCGGGACTCCACACAGATACGCAGTATTTT
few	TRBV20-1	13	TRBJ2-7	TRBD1	CSAKTGFSYEQYF	TGCAGTGCTAAGACAGGGTTCAGCTACGAGCAGTACTTC
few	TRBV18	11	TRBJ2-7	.	CASSPQDEQYF	TGTGCCAGCTCGCCACAGGACGAGCAGTACTTC
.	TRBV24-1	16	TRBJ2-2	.	CATSLSVAPVEGELFF	TGTGCCACCAGTCTAAGCGTAGCTCCGGTTGAAGGGGAGCTGTTTTTT
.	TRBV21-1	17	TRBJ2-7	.	CASTSIGPGQVTNEQYF	TGTGCCAGCACCTCAATTGGTCCAGGACAGGTTACTAACGAGCAGTACTTC
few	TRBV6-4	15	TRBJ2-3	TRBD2	CASSEGGTRTDTQYF	TGTGCCAGCAGTGAAGGGGGGACTAGAACAGATACGCAGTATTTT
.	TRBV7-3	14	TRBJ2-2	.	CASSLIGSLGELFF	TGTGCCAGCAGCTTAATTGGCTCCCTGGGGGAGCTGTTTTTT
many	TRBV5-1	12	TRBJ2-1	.	CASSWPTYEQFF	TGCGCCAGCAGCTGGCCTACATATGAGCAGTTCTTC
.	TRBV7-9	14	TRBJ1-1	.	CASSPTRGNTEAFF	TGTGCCAGCAGTCCCACGAGGGGTAACACTGAAGCTTTCTTT
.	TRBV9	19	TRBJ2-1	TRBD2	CASSARSGTSGLTYNEQFF	TGTGCCAGCAGCGCGAGATCCGGGACTAGCGGCCTGACCTACAATGAGCAGTTCTTC
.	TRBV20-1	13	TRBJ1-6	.	CSAPLRGDAPLHF	TGCAGTGCTCCTCTGCGGGGGGACGCACCCCTCCACTTT
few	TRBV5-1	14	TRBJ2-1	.	CASSLGARALEQFF	TGCGCCAGCAGCTTAGGGGCTCGTGCGCTTGAGCAGTTCTTC
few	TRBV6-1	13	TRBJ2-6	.	CASSPLGANVLTF	TGTGCCAGCAGCCCTCTAGGGGCCAACGTCCTGACTTTC
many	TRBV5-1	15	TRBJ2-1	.	CASSLGPPLPNEQFF	TGCGCCAGCAGCTTGGGACCACCCCTGCCCAATGAGCAGTTCTTC
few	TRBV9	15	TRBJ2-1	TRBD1	CASSVRDRGYNEQFF	TGTGCCAGCAGCGTCCGGGACAGGGGATACAATGAGCAGTTCTTC
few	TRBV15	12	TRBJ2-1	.	CATSRDRTREFF	TGTGCCACCAGCAGAGATAGGACTCGAGAGTTCTTC
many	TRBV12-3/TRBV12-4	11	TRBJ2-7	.	CASSLGLEQYF	TGTGCCAGCAGTCTAGGGCTCGAGCAGTACTTC
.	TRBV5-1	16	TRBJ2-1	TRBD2	CASSLVDGLAGFEQFF	TGCGCCAGCAGCTTGGTCGACGGACTAGCGGGTTTTGAGCAGTTCTTC
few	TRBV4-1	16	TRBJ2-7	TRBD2	CASSQDPLAVSYEQYF	TGCGCCAGCAGCCAAGATCCCCTAGCGGTCTCCTACGAGCAGTACTTC
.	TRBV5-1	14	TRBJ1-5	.	CASSLSGGNQPQHF	TGCGCCAGCAGCTTAAGTGGGGGAAATCAGCCCCAGCATTTT
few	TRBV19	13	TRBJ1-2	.	CASSIYGLYGYTF	TGTGCCAGTAGTATCTACGGTCTATATGGCTACACCTTC
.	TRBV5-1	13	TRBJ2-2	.	CASSLVRAGELFF	TGCGCCAGCAGCTTGGTTCGGGCCGGGGAGCTGTTTTTT
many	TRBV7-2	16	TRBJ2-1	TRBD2	CASSFTGTRGYNEQFF	TGTGCCAGCAGCTTCACCGGGACTAGGGGATACAATGAGCAGTTCTTC
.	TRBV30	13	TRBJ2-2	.	CAWSGGNTGELFF	TGTGCCTGGAGCGGAGGAAACACCGGGGAGCTGTTTTTT
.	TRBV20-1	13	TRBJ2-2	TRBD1	CSVTGGNTGELFF	TGCAGTGTTACAGGGGGGAACACCGGGGAGCTGTTTTTT
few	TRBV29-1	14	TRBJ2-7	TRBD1	CSVEKGQGLYEQYF	TGCAGCGTTGAGAAAGGACAGGGGCTCTACGAGCAGTACTTC
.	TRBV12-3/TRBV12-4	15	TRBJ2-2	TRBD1	CASRKDRGNTGELFF	TGTGCCAGCAGGAAGGACAGGGGAAACACCGGGGAGCTGTTTTTT
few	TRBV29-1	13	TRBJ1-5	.	CSVGGNSNQPQHF	TGCAGCGTGGGGGGGAATAGCAATCAGCCCCAGCATTTT
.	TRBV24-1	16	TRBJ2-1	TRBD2	CATSDSTSGDYNEQFF	TGTGCCACCAGTGACAGCACTAGCGGAGATTACAATGAGCAGTTCTTC
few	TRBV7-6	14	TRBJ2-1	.	CARDPGLSYNEQFF	TGTGCCAGAGACCCGGGTCTCTCCTACAATGAGCAGTTCTTC
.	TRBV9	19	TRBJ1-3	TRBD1	CASSARRTGRYNSGNTIYF	TGTGCCAGCAGCGCCAGACGGACAGGGAGGTACAACTCTGGAAACACCATATATTTT
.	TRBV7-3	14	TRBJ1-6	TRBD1	CASSFGDRASPLHF	TGTGCCAGCAGCTTCGGGGACAGGGCTTCACCCCTCCACTTT
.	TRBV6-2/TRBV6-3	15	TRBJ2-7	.	CASSYSGLAEGAQYF	TGTGCCAGCAGTTACTCGGGTCTAGCGGAGGGGGCGCAGTACTTC